Below are 20 T cell receptor beta chains sequenced from a single sample in a study of CD8 T cells in Susac syndrome. An amount of RNA that ranged from roughly 0.45 to 1 ug was reverse transcribed with random hexamers. One entry per CDR3 protein, called by TCRdb with MiXCR from the immunoSEQ multiplex PCR reads. The sample has roughly 200,000 distinct CDR3 sequences, approximately 96% seen once; the top ten hold 0.093%. Sequenced: CD4+ T cells from PBMCs. The receptors derive from a human donor with multiple sclerosis.

The chain carries TRBV20-1 and TRBJ1-2, with a possible D match to TRBD1 (6 bases). Trimming took 0 bases from V and 8 from J, leaving 19 bases between them. Germline assignment: CDR1 DFQATT and CDR2 SNEGSKA (reference sequence). The CDR3 is 15 residues long. CDR3 loop: CSARDGGAGSQGYTF. CDR3 bases: TGCAGTGCTAGAGATGGGGGGGCTGGATCGCAAGGCTACACCTTC.

V and J are TRBV18 and TRBJ2-5, with D tentatively TRBD2 (7 bases). V lost 3 bases and J lost 5, with 13 bases in between. The germline V gene has CDR1 KGHSH and CDR2 LQKENI. This CDR3 is 14 amino acids long. The CDR3 reads CASSPTGGPETQYF. The CDR3 DNA is TGTGCCAGCTCACCTACCGGGGGGCCGGAGACCCAGTACTTC.

V and J are TRBV9 and TRBJ2-4; D is ambiguous. The CDR3 loop spans 12 amino acids. Trimming stripped 0 bases from V and 9 bases from J, with 7 bases between. Germline V CDR1 and CDR2: SGDLS, YYNGEE. CDR3 residues: CASSVEAGIQYF. The DNA for the CDR3 is TGTGCCAGCAGCGTAGAAGCTGGCATTCAGTACTTC. Filled out from reference TRBV9 and TRBJ2-4, the complete variable domain reads DSGVTQTPKHLITATGQRVTLRCSPRSGDLSVYWYQQSLDQGLQFLIQYYNGEERAKGNILERFSAQQFPDLHSELNLSSLELGDSALYFCASSVEAGIQYFGAGTRLSVL.

The CDR3: CASSSQGIYGYTF. The CDR3 region has the DNA TGTGCCAGCAGTTCACAGGGGATCTATGGCTACACCTTC. The V call is TRBV3-1, the J call TRBJ1-2; 7 bases agree with TRBD1. The CDR3 totals 13 residues. Trimming took 6 bases from V and 4 from J; bases not matched to a gene: 5. CDR1 LGHDT and CDR2 YNNKEL come from the germline V gene (reference sequence). Combining the CDR3 with reference TRBV3-1 and TRBJ1-2 gives the whole variable domain DTAVSQTPKYLVTQMGNDKSIKCEQNLGHDTMYWYKQDSKKFLKIMFSYNNKELIINETVPNRFSPKSPDKAHLNLHINSLELGDSAVYFCASSSQGIYGYTFGSGTRLTVV.

This chain links TRBV20-1 with TRBJ1-5, with D maybe TRBD1 (5 bases). Deletions cut 5 bases from V and 2 bases from J, with 13 bases between. Germline V gene lookup returns CDR1 DFQATT and CDR2 SNEGSKA (reference sequence). The CDR3 is made up of 14 amino acids. Written as DNA, the CDR3 is TGCAGTGCTCCTCGGCAGGGCGGCAATCAGCCCCAGCATTTT. It translates to CSAPRQGGNQPQHF.

The chain couples TRBV5-1 to TRBJ2-1; D may be TRBD2 (5 bases). The CDR3 length is 14 residues. V was pared by 4 bases and J by 8 bases, with 16 bases between. Germline CDR1 and CDR2: SGHRS and YFSETQ. CDR3 in DNA: TGCGCCAGCAGCAGGAGCGGAAATCTTGATGAGCAGTTCTTC. Translation: CASSRSGNLDEQFF.

The chain couples TRBV12-5 to TRBJ1-1; D might be TRBD1 (5 bases). Trimming took 6 bases from V and 7 from J, leaving 9 bases between them. This CDR3 is built from 11 residues. Germline V CDR1 and CDR2: LGHNT, FRNRAP. CDR3 bases: TGTGCTAGTGGCCCCAGGGATGAAGCTTTCTTT. It encodes CASGPRDEAFF.

The chain uses TRBV5-6 and TRBJ1-1; TRBD1 is a possible D gene (5 bases). CDR1 is SGHDT, CDR2 YYEEEE, per germline. The ends were cut back, 0 bases at V and 10 bases at J, with 13 bases in the middle. The CDR3 consists of 13 residues. This CDR3 is CASSLASGQVAFF. Here the CDR3 DNA reads TGTGCCAGCAGCTTGGCGTCGGGGCAGGTAGCTTTCTTT.

V usage is TRBV20-1 and J usage is TRBJ1-1; D call uncertain. The germline V gene has CDR1 DFQATT and CDR2 SNEGSKA (reference sequence). The CDR3 is made up of 15 amino acids. V lost 3 bases to trimming and J lost 0 bases, with 14 bases between them. CDR3 coding DNA: TGCAGTGCTAGTAGTAGTTGGGTCATGAACACTGAAGCTTTCTTT. Its protein is CSASSSWVMNTEAFF.

The V call is TRBV20-1, the J call TRBJ2-2, with a possible D match to TRBD1 (5 bases). Trimming stripped 0 bases from V and 4 bases from J, with 15 bases between. CDR1 and CDR2 (germline): DFQATT, SNEGSKA (reference sequence). This CDR3 contains 16 residues. CDR3 loop: CSARDLKDISTGELFF. CDR3 bases: TGCAGTGCTAGAGATCTTAAGGACATCTCCACCGGGGAGCTGTTTTTT.

This clonotype has just one count. The chain couples TRBV12-3 or TRBV12-4 to TRBJ2-1; D is possibly TRBD1 or TRBD2 (5 bases each). The CDR3 spans 16 residues. The germline V and J ends were trimmed by 6 bases and 0 bases, with 15 bases remaining between them. The CDR3 DNA follows: TGTGCCAGCAGAAGGGACCGCGAGAGCTCCTACAATGAGCAGTTCTTC. This codes for CASRRDRESSYNEQFF.

In DNA form, the CDR3 reads TGCAGTGCTAGAGCCCCGGGGGACACAGATACGCAGTATTTT. Its protein product is CSARAPGDTDTQYF. The gene calls are TRBV20-1 and TRBJ2-3; tentatively, D is TRBD2 (6 bases). Germline assignment: CDR1 DFQATT and CDR2 SNEGSKA (reference sequence). Trimming stripped 1 base from V and 2 bases from J, with 10 bases between. CDR3 length equals 14 residues.

This sequence joins TRBV20-1 and TRBJ2-1, with TRBD1 matching over 9 bases. This CDR3 is 14 amino acids long. J was trimmed by 8 bases and V by 1 base; bases with no gene match: 6. Germline-derived CDR1 and CDR2 are DFQATT and SNEGSKA (reference sequence). The CDR3 DNA follows: TGCAGTGCTAGAGTGACAGGGGGGAGCGATGAGCAGTTCTTC. This gives the protein CSARVTGGSDEQFF.

This clonotype was picked up one time. This sequence joins TRBV3-1 and TRBJ2-1, with TRBD1 matching 7 bases. The germline V gene has CDR1 LGHDT and CDR2 YNNKEL (reference sequence). The CDR3 loop spans 15 amino acids. Trimming cost V 3 bases and J 5 bases; bases outside gene matches: 7. The CDR3 DNA reads TGTGCCAGCAGCCACCACGACAGGGTCCACAATGAGCAGTTCTTC. Amino acids: CASSHHDRVHNEQFF.

The V call is TRBV5-1, the J call TRBJ2-4, with TRBD1 matching 11 bases. J gave up 9 bases and V 4 bases, and 6 bases lay outside the gene matches. The CDR3 length is 14 residues. CDR1 SGHRS and CDR2 YFSETQ come from the germline V gene. The chain's CDR3 is CASSQDRGLGIQYF. The CDR3 DNA reads as TGCGCCAGCAGCCAGGACAGGGGGCTGGGCATTCAGTACTTC.

The rearrangement uses TRBV29-1 and TRBJ2-7; 8 nucleotides match TRBD1. The CDR3 contains 14 residues. Germline V gives CDR1 SQVTM, CDR2 ANQGSEA. Trimming removed 6 bases from V and 1 base from J; junction bases left unmatched: 8. CDR3 sequence reads: CSVATGVGSYEQYF. The CDR3 nucleotides are TGCAGCGTAGCGACAGGGGTAGGATCCTACGAGCAGTACTTC.

This chain joins TRBV12-3 or TRBV12-4 and TRBJ2-3, with no clear D. Trimming took off 6 bases at V and 1 base at J, with 11 bases between the two ends. The CDR3 is 14 residues long. CDR3 sequence: CASSLTSRTDTQYF. The CDR3 DNA follows: TGTGCCAGCAGCCTTACTTCTCGCACAGATACGCAGTATTTT.

The rearrangement links TRBV12-3 or TRBV12-4 to TRBJ1-6; no firm D call. The CDR3 contains 14 residues. Trimming pared 1 base from V and 3 bases from J, leaving 4 bases between. CDR3 loop: CASSLGSYNSPLHF. In DNA, the CDR3 is TGTGCCAGCAGTTTAGGCAGCTATAATTCACCCCTCCACTTT.

The chain carries TRBV5-4 and TRBJ1-1, with TRBD1 identical over 7 bases. This CDR3 has 15 amino acids. The ends lost 4 bases at V and 1 base at J; junction bases unmatched: 7. CDR1 SGHNT and CDR2 YYREEE come from the germline V gene (reference sequence). This CDR3 reads CASSLGAGGNTEAFF. CDR3 nucleotide sequence: TGTGCCAGCAGCCTAGGGGCAGGGGGGAACACTGAAGCTTTCTTT.

V and J are TRBV10-3 and TRBJ2-1, with 8 bases aligning to TRBD1. The ends lost 6 bases at V and 6 bases at J; junction bases unmatched: 1. The CDR3 covers 12 residues. The germline V gene encodes CDR1 ENHRY and CDR2 SYGVKD. DNA for the CDR3: TGTGCCATCAGAGGACAGGGCAATGAGCAGTTCTTC. Residues: CAIRGQGNEQFF.